These 2 T cell receptor beta chains came from one sample sequenced in a study of T-cell reconstitution after alpha-beta-depleted transplantation in children. Unique molecular identifiers were incorporated into the prepared TCRbeta library. TCRdb itself ran the PCR reads through MiXCR, one entry per CDR3 protein. This table holds some 200,000 distinct CDR3 sequences, less than 15% found once. Sample: PBMCs from the stem cell graft donor, taken from the stem cell graft. Receptors originate from a human donor who donated a stem cell graft to a child with acute lymphoblastic leukemia.

This clonotype was seen at least ten times. The J gene is TRBJ2-1, the V gene TRBV20-1; D might be TRBD2 (5 bases). The V and J ends lost 5 bases and 0 bases respectively, with 14 bases between them. Germline V CDR1 and CDR2: DFQATT, SNEGSKA (reference sequence). This CDR3 comprises 15 residues. The CDR3 reads CSADRSGDSYNEQFF. In nucleotides, the CDR3 is TGCAGTGCTGACCGGAGCGGAGACTCCTACAATGAGCAGTTCTTC.

This clonotype appeared many times. The chain has TRBV10-3 and TRBJ2-7, with TRBD2 matching over 10 bases. The length of the CDR3 is 15 residues. The V and J ends lost 2 bases and 7 bases, in that order; junction bases with no gene match: 8. The germline CDR1 and CDR2 sequences are ENHRY and SYGVKD. CDR3 bases: TGTGCCATCAGTGAGAGCCTAGCGGGAGAGGGTGAGCAGTACTTC. This sequence encodes CAISESLAGEGEQYF.